The sequence of this TCR beta chain was determined in a study of regulatory and conventional T cells in RAG deficiency. Looked up from germline, CDR1 is MNHNS and CDR2 is SASEGT. V dropped 10 bases and J dropped 7; count of bases not matched to a gene: 6. The CDR3 extends over 13 amino acids. TCRdb's table, derived via immunoSEQ multiplex PCR, lists solely in-frame clones and lacks some. This table has under 35,000 clones, 90% appearing once. These same records also appear under a second study, on regulatory T cells. From that study: The PCR used 52 TRBV and 13 TRBJ primers. Skewed V and J usage and few unique V-J pairs marked patient repertoires, most in Tregs.

This clonotype was obtained from a human donor in good health. Sequences were obtained from CD8+ T cells sorted from blood. The V call is TRBV6-1, the J call TRBJ2-3; 12 nucleotides agree with TRBD2. The CDR3 sequence: CANRLAGDHTQYF. CDR3 nucleotides: TGTGCCAACCGACTAGCGGGAGACCATACGCAGTATTTT.